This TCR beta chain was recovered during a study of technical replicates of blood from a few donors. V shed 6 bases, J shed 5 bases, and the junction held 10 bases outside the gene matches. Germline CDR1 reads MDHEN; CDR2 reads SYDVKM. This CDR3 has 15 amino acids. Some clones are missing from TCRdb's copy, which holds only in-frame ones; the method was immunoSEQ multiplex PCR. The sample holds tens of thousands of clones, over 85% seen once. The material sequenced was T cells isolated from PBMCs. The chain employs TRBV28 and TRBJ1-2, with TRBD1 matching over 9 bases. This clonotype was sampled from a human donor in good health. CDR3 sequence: CASRLRGTGNYGYTF. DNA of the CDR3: TGTGCCAGCAGATTGCGGGGGACAGGGAATTATGGCTACACCTTC.